The clone carrying this T cell receptor beta chain was seen a few times. Its target is not known. Primed by a sample-barcoded 5' primer and a J-beta primer mix, a second PCR proceeded for 7 to 11 cycles. TCRdb re-analysed the 5' RACE reads in MiXCR, keeping a single row per CDR3 protein. The sample yields approximately 670,000 distinct CDR3 sequences, approximately 40% seen once. This record belongs to a study of blood T cells in healthy people across ages. Points from the study as a whole: Measured against age, TCR beta diversity per million T cells decreased in a roughly linear manner.

Germline CDR1 is SQVTM and CDR2 is ANQGSEA. The CDR3 is 13 residues long. V lost 5 bases and J lost 4; bases outside the gene matches: 5. Extraction yielded at least 5 micrograms of total RNA per sample. The sequenced sample consisted of blood. This TCR derives from an older man in good health. This chain joins TRBV29-1 and TRBJ1-2, with 9 bases that match TRBD1. As DNA, the CDR3 is TGCAGCGTTACCGGACAGGGGAGCTATGGCTACACCTTC. Encoded protein: CSVTGQGSYGYTF.